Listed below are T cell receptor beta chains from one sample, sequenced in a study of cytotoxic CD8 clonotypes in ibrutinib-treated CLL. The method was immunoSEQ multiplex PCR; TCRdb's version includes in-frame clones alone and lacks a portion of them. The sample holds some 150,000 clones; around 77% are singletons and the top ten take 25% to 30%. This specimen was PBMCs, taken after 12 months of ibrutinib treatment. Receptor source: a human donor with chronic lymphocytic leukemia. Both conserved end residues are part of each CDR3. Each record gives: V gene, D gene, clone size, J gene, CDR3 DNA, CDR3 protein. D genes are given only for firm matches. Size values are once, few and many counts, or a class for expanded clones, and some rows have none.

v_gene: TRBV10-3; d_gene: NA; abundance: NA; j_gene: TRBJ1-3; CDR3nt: TGTGCCATCAGTGGGGTGTCTGGAAACACCATATATTTT; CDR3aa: CAISGVSGNTIYF
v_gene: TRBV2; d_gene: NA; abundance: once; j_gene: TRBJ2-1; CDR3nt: TGTGCCAGCGCCCGGATGGGGAACTACAATGAGCAGTTCTTC; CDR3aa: CASARMGNYNEQFF
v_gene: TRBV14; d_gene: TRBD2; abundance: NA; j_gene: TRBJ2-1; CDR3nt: TGTGCCAGCAGCCGTGCAGCGGGGCCTTCCTACAATGAGCAGTTCTTC; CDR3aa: CASSRAAGPSYNEQFF
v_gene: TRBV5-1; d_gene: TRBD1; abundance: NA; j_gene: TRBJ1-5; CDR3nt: TGCGCCAGCAGCTCCGGACAGGGTATAGGGCAGCCCCAGCATTTT; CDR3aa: CASSSGQGIGQPQHF
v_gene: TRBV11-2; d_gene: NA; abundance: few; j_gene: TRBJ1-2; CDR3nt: TGTGCCAGCAGCTTATCCCAGACTGCTAACTATGGCTACACCTTC; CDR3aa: CASSLSQTANYGYTF
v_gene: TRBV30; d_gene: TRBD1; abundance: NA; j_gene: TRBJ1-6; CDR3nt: TGTGCCTGGACCCAGGGGGCTAGGGCACCCCTCCACTTT; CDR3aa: CAWTQGARAPLHF
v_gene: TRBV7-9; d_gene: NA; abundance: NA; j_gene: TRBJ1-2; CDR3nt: TGTGCCAGCAGCTTAGGGTTTCGGACATCCCGTTCTTATGGCTACACCTTC; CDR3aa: CASSLGFRTSRSYGYTF
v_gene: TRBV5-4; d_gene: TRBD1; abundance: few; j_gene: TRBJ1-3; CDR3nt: TGTGCCAGCAGCATCGACAGGGCCTCTGGAAACACCATATATTTT; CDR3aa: CASSIDRASGNTIYF
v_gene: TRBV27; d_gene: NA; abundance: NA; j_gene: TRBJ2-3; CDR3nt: TGTGCCAGCCGACAAACAGAATATAGCACAGATACGCAGTATTTT; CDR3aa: CASRQTEYSTDTQYF
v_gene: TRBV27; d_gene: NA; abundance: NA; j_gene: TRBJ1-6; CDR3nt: TGTGCCAGCAGTTTATACAGGGACGCACCCCTCCACTTT; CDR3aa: CASSLYRDAPLHF
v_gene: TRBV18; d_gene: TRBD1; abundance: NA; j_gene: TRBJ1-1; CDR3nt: TGTGCCAGCTCACCTCCCGGGACAGGGATAAGGGAAGCTTTCTTT; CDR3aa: CASSPPGTGIREAFF
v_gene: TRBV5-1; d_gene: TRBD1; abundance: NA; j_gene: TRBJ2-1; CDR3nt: TGCGCCAGCAGTGGGGACAGGGGTTACAATGAGCAGTTCTTC; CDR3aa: CASSGDRGYNEQFF
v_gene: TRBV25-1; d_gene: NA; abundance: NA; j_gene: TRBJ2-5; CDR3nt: TGTGCCAGCAGTGAATTGCGGGGGCCGGAGACCCAGTACTTC; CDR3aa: CASSELRGPETQYF
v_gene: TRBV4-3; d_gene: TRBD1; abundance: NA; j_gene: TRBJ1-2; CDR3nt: TGCGCCAGCAGCCAAGCCACAGGGGGTAATAACTATGGCTACACCTTC; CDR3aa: CASSQATGGNNYGYTF
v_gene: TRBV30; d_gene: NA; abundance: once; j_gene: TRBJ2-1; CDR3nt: TGTGCCTGGAGTGCCGGGACGGAAACGGCGCAGTTCTTC; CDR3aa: CAWSAGTETAQFF
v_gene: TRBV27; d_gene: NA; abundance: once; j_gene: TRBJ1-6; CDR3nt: TGTGCCAGCAGCGGCTTCTTCTCCTATAATTCACCCCTCCACTTT; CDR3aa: CASSGFFSYNSPLHF
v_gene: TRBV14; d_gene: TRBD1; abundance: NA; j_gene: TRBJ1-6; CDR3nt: TGTGCCAGCAGTCTACGTTTAACAGGGGGGATAGCCTATAATTCACCCCTCCACTTT; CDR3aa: CASSLRLTGGIAYNSPLHF
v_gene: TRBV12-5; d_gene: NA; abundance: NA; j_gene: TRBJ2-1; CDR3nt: TGTGCTAGTGGCAAATACTATAATGAGCAGTTCTTC; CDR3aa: CASGKYYNEQFF
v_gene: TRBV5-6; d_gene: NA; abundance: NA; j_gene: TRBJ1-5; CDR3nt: TGTGCCAGCAGCTTGGCGGGCCAGCCCCAGCATTTT; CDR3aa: CASSLAGQPQHF
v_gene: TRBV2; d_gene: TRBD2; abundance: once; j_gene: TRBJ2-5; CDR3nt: TGTGCCAGCAGTGAAGCGGACGTGCGAGTGGCGGGGGGGCGACGGGAGACCCAGTACTTC; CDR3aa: CASSEADVRVAGGRRETQYF
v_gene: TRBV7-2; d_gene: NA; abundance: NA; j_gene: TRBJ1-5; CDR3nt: TGTGCCAGCAGCTTACAAGGGGATCAGCCCCAGCATTTT; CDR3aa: CASSLQGDQPQHF
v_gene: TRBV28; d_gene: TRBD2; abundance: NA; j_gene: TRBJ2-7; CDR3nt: TGTGCCAGGGGGACTAGCGGAAGCCTCGAGCAGTACTTC; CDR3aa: CARGTSGSLEQYF
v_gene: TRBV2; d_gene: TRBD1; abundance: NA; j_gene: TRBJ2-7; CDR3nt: TGTGCCAGCACCCTATCGGTTGGGGGGACAGGGGGCATGGAGTTATACGAGCAGTACTTC; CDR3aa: CASTLSVGGTGGMELYEQYF
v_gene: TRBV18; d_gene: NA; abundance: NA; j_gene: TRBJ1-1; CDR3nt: TGTGCCAGCTCACGCTACAGAGAATTGGGCACTGAAGCTTTCTTT; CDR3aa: CASSRYRELGTEAFF
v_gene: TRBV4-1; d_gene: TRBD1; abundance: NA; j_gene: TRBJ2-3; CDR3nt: TGCGCCAGCAGCCAAGAAACGACAGGGGTAGTAGATACGCAGTATTTT; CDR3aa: CASSQETTGVVDTQYF
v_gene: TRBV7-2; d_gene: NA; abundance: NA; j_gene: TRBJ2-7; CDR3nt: TGTGCCAGCAGCCTTGGCCCCGCGGGGGCTCAGTACTTC; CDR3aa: CASSLGPAGAQYF
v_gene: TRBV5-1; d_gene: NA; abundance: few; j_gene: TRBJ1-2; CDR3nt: TGCGCCAGCAGCTTGACAGGTCCGGAGGGCTACACCTTC; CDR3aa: CASSLTGPEGYTF
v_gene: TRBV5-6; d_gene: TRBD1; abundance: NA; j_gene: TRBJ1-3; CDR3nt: TGTGCCAGCAGCTTGTATGGGACAGGAGACTCTGGAAACACCATATATTTT; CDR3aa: CASSLYGTGDSGNTIYF
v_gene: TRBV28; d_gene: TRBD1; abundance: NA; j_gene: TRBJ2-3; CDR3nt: TGTGCCAGCATCCCTGGCGGGACAGGGACAGATACGCAGTATTTT; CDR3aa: CASIPGGTGTDTQYF
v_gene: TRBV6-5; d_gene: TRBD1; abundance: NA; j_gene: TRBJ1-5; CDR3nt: TGTGCCAGCAGTTACTGGGCAGGGGGTCAGCCCCAGCATTTT; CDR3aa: CASSYWAGGQPQHF
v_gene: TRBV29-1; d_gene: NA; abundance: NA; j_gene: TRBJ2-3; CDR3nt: TGCAGCGTTTATGAGTCTGCAGATACGCAGTATTTT; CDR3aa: CSVYESADTQYF
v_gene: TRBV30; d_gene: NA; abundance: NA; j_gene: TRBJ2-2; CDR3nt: TGTGCCTGGAGAACCGGGACGTGGAACACCGGGGAGCTGTTTTTT; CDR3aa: CAWRTGTWNTGELFF
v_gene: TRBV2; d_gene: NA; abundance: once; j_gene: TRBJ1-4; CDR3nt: TGTGCCAGCAGTGAATCGGGGGCTAAGCAGGGTTACGAGCGTGAAAAACTGTTTTTT; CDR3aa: CASSESGAKQGYEREKLFF
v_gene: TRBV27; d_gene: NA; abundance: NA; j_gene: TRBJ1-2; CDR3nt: TGTGCCAGCAGTCCAACGACAGGTTACGGCTACACCTTC; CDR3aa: CASSPTTGYGYTF
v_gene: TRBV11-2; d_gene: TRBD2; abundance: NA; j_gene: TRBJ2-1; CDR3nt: TGTGCCAGCAGCTCCGGACTAGCGGGGGGGTACAGTGAGCAGTTCTTC; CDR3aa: CASSSGLAGGYSEQFF
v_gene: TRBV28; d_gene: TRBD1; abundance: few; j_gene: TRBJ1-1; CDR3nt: TGTGCCAGTCCGGGACAGGGGTCATCTGAAGCTTTCTTT; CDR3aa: CASPGQGSSEAFF
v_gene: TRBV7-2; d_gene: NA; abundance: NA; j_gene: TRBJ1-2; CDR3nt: TGTGCCAGCAGCGAAAGGACAGCGTATGGCTACACCTTC; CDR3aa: CASSERTAYGYTF
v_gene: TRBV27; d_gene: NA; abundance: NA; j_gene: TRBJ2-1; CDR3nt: TGTGCCAGCACCCCCGGGACTTCCTCCTACAATGAGCAGTTCTTC; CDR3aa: CASTPGTSSYNEQFF
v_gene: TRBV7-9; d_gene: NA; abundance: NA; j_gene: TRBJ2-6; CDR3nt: TGCGCCAGCAGCACTGGGGCCAACGTCCTGACTTTC; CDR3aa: CASSTGANVLTF
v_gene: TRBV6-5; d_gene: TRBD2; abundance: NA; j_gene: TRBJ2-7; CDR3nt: TGTGCCAGCAGGGGTCCGGGACTAGCGGCCTACGAGCAGTACTTC; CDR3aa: CASRGPGLAAYEQYF
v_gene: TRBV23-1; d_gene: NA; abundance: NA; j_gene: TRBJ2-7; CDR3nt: TGCGCCAGCAGGAAATCAGGGAGTTCCTACGAGCAGTACTTC; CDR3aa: CASRKSGSSYEQYF
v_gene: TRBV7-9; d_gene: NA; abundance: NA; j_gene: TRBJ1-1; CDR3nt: TGTGCCAGCAGCTTAGGTCAGGTGAACACTGAAGCTTTCTTT; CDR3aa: CASSLGQVNTEAFF
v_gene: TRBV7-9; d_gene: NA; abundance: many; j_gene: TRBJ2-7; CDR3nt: TGTGCCAGCAGCTTAGGCCTGAACTCCTACGAGCAGTACTTC; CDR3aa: CASSLGLNSYEQYF
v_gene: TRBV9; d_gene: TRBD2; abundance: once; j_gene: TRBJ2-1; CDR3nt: TGTGCCAGCAGCGTCGCTAGCGGGGGTGACGATGAGCAGTTCTTC; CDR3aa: CASSVASGGDDEQFF
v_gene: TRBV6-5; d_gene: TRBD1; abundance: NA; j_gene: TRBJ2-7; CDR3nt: TGTGCCAGCAGTCGACAGGGGGGGTCCTACGAGCAGTACTTC; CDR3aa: CASSRQGGSYEQYF
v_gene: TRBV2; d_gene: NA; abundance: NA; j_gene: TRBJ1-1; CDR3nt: TGTGCCAGCAGTGATCCCATGACAGCCAGGGAGGCTGAAGCTTTCTTT; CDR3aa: CASSDPMTAREAEAFF
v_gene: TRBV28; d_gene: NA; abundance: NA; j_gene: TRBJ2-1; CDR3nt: TGTGCCAGCGGCCTGCTTGGGGAGCAGTTCTTC; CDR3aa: CASGLLGEQFF
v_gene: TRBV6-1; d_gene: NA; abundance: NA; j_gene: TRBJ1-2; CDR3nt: TGTGCCAGCAGTACAGGGCCACCTTGGGCCTATGGCTACACCTTC; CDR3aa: CASSTGPPWAYGYTF
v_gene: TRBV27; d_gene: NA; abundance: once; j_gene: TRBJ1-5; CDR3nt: TGTGCCAGCAGTTTAGCAGGACCGTATAGCAATCAGCCCCAGCATTTT; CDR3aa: CASSLAGPYSNQPQHF
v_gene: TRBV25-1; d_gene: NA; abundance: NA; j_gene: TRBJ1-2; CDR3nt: TGTGCCAGCAGTGAAACGTCGGACGGCTCTATGGCTAAAGGCTACACCTTC; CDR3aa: CASSETSDGSMAKGYTF
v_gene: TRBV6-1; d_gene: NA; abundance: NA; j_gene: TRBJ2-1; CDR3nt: TGTGCCAGCAGTGAACAGGAATTATTAATTAATTACAATGAGCAGTTCTTC; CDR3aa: CASSEQELLINYNEQFF
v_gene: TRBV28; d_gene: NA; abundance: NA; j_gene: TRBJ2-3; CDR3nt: TGTGCCAGCAGTCCCTCTTCCGGCACAGATACGCAGTATTTT; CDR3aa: CASSPSSGTDTQYF
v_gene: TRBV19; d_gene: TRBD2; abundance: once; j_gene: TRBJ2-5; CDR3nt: TGTGCCAGTAGTACCCTCCTCAGCGGGGGGCCCCAAGAGACCCAGTACTTC; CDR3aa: CASSTLLSGGPQETQYF
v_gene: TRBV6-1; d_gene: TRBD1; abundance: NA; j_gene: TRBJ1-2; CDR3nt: TGTGCCAGCAGGTTTGACAGGGACTATGGCTACACCTTC; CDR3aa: CASRFDRDYGYTF
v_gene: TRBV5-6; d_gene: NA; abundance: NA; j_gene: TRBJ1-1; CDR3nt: TGTGCCAGCTCGACACGCCTGGACAGTCGGGTTGAAGCTTTCTTT; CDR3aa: CASSTRLDSRVEAFF
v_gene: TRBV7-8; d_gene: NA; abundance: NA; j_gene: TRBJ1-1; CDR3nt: TGTGCCAGCAGCTTATGGACAGTTGGAGCCTTGAACACTGAAGCTTTCTTT; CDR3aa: CASSLWTVGALNTEAFF
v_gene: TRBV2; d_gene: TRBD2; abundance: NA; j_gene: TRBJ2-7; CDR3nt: TGTGCCAGCAGTGCCCGGACTAGCGGGGTCTACGAGCAGTACTTC; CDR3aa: CASSARTSGVYEQYF